The 18 T cell receptor beta chains below all came from one sample that was sequenced in a study of neurological immune-mediated disorders. Each CDR3 protein gets one entry after TCRdb re-called the 5' RACE reads with MiXCR. The repertoire has tens of thousands of distinct CDR3 sequences, about 4.9% of them found once; the top ten carry 6.9%. Material: PBMCs. These receptors came from a man aged 25 to 40 with multiple sclerosis.

In its sample, this clonotype ranks as medium-sized. This chain connects TRBV7-2 to TRBJ2-2; D is unresolved. Germline V gene lookup returns CDR1 SGHTA and CDR2 FQGNSA. Trimming took 3 bases from V and 5 from J, leaving 7 bases between them. The CDR3 is 13 residues long. DNA of the CDR3: TGTGCCAGCAGCTTTGCGGAGACCGGGGAGCTGTTTTTT. Amino acid sequence: CASSFAETGELFF.

The sample holds a few counts of this clonotype. V gene TRBV24-1 combines with J gene TRBJ2-1; D call uncertain. Germline values: CDR1 KGHDR, CDR2 SFDVKD. Trimming took 6 bases from V and 12 from J, leaving 20 bases between them. The CDR3 loop spans 14 amino acids. The CDR3 DNA reads as TGTGCCACCAGTTTCCCTGAGGACGGTCTGGGGCAGTTCTTC. Protein product: CATSFPEDGLGQFF.

This chain uses TRBV20-1 with TRBJ2-7; D is perhaps TRBD1 (7 bases). Looked up from germline, CDR1 is DFQATT and CDR2 is SNEGSKA (reference sequence). The CDR3 is made up of 18 amino acids. The V end was cut by 6 bases, the J end by 7 bases, with 34 bases between. CDR3 sequence: CSARGVRRMPGRQGEQYF. CDR3 DNA sequence: TGCAGTGCCAGGGGGGTCAGGAGGATGCCGGGACGACAGGGAGAGCAGTACTTC.

This clonotype has ten or more counts. This chain uses TRBV14 with TRBJ2-4; a weak D match, TRBD2 (6 bases). CDR1 is SGHDN and CDR2 is FVKESK in the germline V gene. The germline V and J ends were trimmed by 1 base and 0 bases, with 7 bases remaining between them. There are 15 residues in the CDR3. DNA for the CDR3: TGTGCCAGCAGCCAAGTGGGACTAGCCAAAAACATTCAGTACTTC. As protein: CASSQVGLAKNIQYF.

This clonotype was observed at least ten times. CDR3 nucleotides: TGCGCCAGCAGCTTGACCCCGTCCCGAGAGACTGAAGCTTTCTTT. Protein product: CASSLTPSRETEAFF. The chain couples TRBV5-1 to TRBJ1-1; D gene uncertain. The CDR3 is 15 residues long. V lost 1 base and J 5 bases, leaving 15 bases between the germline ends. The germline CDR1 and CDR2 sequences are SGHRS and YFSETQ.

This clonotype was detected ten times or more. The genes are TRBV10-3 and TRBJ2-1, with 8 positions matching TRBD2. CDR1 is ENHRY, CDR2 SYGVKD, per germline. V was pared by 9 bases and J by 5 bases, with 6 bases of the junction left unmatched. The CDR3 loop spans 13 amino acids. CDR3 coding DNA: TGTGCCATTCAGCGGGGGCTCAACAATGAGCAGTTCTTC. It encodes CAIQRGLNNEQFF.

The sample holds many counts of this clonotype. The CDR3: CASSEHPLDLNTEAFF. As DNA, the CDR3 is TGCGCCAGCAGTGAGCACCCGTTAGATTTGAACACTGAAGCTTTCTTT. The gene calls are TRBV10-1 and TRBJ1-1; D not resolved. This CDR3 has 16 residues. The V and J ends lost 2 bases and 0 bases respectively, with 13 bases between them. Germline values: CDR1 WNHNN, CDR2 SYGVQD (reference sequence).

This clonotype was recorded at least ten times. The CDR3 region has the DNA TGCGCCAGCAGCTTGGCCAGGGGGCCGTACGAGCAGTACTTC. Amino acid sequence: CASSLARGPYEQYF. J is TRBJ2-7 and V is TRBV5-1; TRBD1 matches at 8 bases. V shed 0 bases, J shed 4 bases, and the junction held 3 bases outside the gene matches. The length of the CDR3 is 14 residues. Germline CDR1 reads SGHRS; CDR2 reads YFSETQ.

The chain uses TRBV7-3 and TRBJ2-2; 7 bases align to TRBD1. CDR3 length: 14 residues. The junction had 4 bases not matched to a gene; V was cut back by 5 bases and J by 4 bases. In germline, CDR1 is SGHTA, CDR2 FQGTGA. CDR3 coding DNA: TGTGCCAGCAGCCCAGGGGGTGGCACCGGGGAGCTGTTTTTT. Its protein is CASSPGGGTGELFF.

This clonotype was recorded many times. The chain couples TRBV20-1 to TRBJ2-5, with a weak D call TRBD1 (6 bases). CDR3 length equals 12 residues. V was trimmed by 6 bases and J by 5 bases, leaving 13 bases between them. Germline CDR1 is DFQATT and CDR2 is SNEGSKA (reference sequence). The CDR3 nucleotides read TGCAGTGCCAAGACAGGAAGGGAGACCCAGTACTTC. Translating gives CSAKTGRETQYF.

The chain employs TRBV7-2 and TRBJ2-5; no definite D call. This CDR3 is built from 13 residues. Germline V gene data show CDR1 as SGHTA and CDR2 as FQGNSA. V was pared by 7 bases and J by 1 base, with 10 bases between. CDR3 residues: CASTKRIQETQYF. The CDR3 DNA follows: TGTGCCAGCACCAAAAGGATCCAAGAGACCCAGTACTTC. The variable domain in full, completed from reference TRBV7-2 and TRBJ2-5, reads GAGVSQSPSNKVTEKGKDVELRCDPISGHTALYWYRQSLGQGLEFLIYFQGNSAPDKSGLPSDRFSAERTGGSVSTLTIQRTQQEDSAVYLCASTKRIQETQYFGPGTRLLVL.

This clonotype was seen ten or more times. The V call is TRBV5-1, the J call TRBJ2-2; the match to TRBD1 covers 8 bases. Per the germline V gene, CDR1 is SGHRS and CDR2 is YFSETQ. The V and J ends lost 4 bases and 5 bases, in that order; junction bases with no gene match: 16. The CDR3 contains 18 residues. The CDR3 region is CASSGPDRGRLGTGELFF. The CDR3 nucleotides are TGCGCCAGCAGCGGACCCGACAGGGGAAGACTGGGGACCGGGGAGCTGTTTTTT. Complete variable domain (other parts from reference TRBV5-1 and TRBJ2-2): KAGVTQTPRYLIKTRGQQVTLSCSPISGHRSVSWYQQTPGQGLQFLFEYFSETQRNKGNFPGRFSGRQFSNSRSEMNVSTLELGDSALYLCASSGPDRGRLGTGELFFGEGSRLTVL.

The chain joins TRBV20-1 to TRBJ2-3; 8 bases match TRBD2. Germline assignment: CDR1 DFQATT and CDR2 SNEGSKA (reference sequence). The junction had 16 bases not matched to a gene; V was cut back by 3 bases and J by 2 bases. The CDR3 contains 18 residues. For the CDR3, the DNA is TGCAGTGCTAGTTCTCTAGCGGGTGAGGCTCAGGCCACAGATACGCAGTATTTT. This translates into CSASSLAGEAQATDTQYF.

The table lists this clonotype with many counts. The rearrangement links TRBV9 to TRBJ2-1, with D perhaps TRBD1 or TRBD2 (7 bases each). Germline CDR1 SGDLS, CDR2 YYNGEE. The CDR3 runs 14 residues. The V end was cut by 6 bases, the J end by 6 bases, with 16 bases between. CDR3: CASTRGGAGNEQFF. CDR3 sequence (DNA): TGTGCCAGCACCAGGGGGGGCGCAGGCAATGAGCAGTTCTTC. The complete variable domain, with remaining parts taken from reference TRBV9 and TRBJ2-1, reads DSGVTQTPKHLITATGQRVTLRCSPRSGDLSVYWYQQSLDQGLQFLIQYYNGEERAKGNILERFSAQQFPDLHSELNLSSLELGDSALYFCASTRGGAGNEQFFGPGTRLTVL.

This clonotype has a handful of counts. CDR3 nucleotides: TGCAGTGCTCCCGGACAGGGGTTAATCTATGGCTACACCTTC. Amino acid sequence: CSAPGQGLIYGYTF. The genes are TRBV20-1 and TRBJ1-2; 9 bases fit TRBD1. The CDR3 sequence is 14 residues long. Germline-derived CDR1 and CDR2 are DFQATT and SNEGSKA (reference sequence). J was trimmed by 4 bases and V by 5 bases; bases with no gene match: 8.

This clonotype was counted at least ten times. The V and J genes are TRBV11-2 and TRBJ1-4, with D perhaps TRBD1 (6 bases). Trimming removed 5 bases at V and 7 bases at J, with 11 bases between. The length of the CDR3 is 13 residues. CDR1 SGHAT and CDR2 FQNNGV come from the germline V gene. This CDR3 is CASSARTAEKLFF. The CDR3 region has the DNA TGTGCCAGCAGCGCCCGGACAGCTGAAAAACTGTTTTTT.

The table lists this clonotype with a few counts. The rearrangement joins TRBV20-1 to TRBJ1-5, with TRBD1 matching over 7 bases. Germline V gene lookup returns CDR1 DFQATT and CDR2 SNEGSKA (reference sequence). V trimming: 3 bases; J trimming: 6 bases; junction bases outside the gene matches: 8. This CDR3 is built from 14 residues. Here the CDR3 DNA reads TGCAGTGCTAGCGGACAGGCAGTCGGTCAGCCCCAGCATTTT. Its protein product is CSASGQAVGQPQHF.

The J gene is TRBJ2-7, the V gene TRBV6-6; D gene unclear. The CDR3 covers 13 residues. V lost 2 bases to trimming and J lost 7 bases, with 12 bases between them. Germline lookup yields CDR1 MNHNY and CDR2 SVGAGI (reference sequence). The CDR3 here is CASSYTQTAEQYF. The CDR3, as DNA: TGTGCCAGCAGTTACACTCAGACCGCAGAGCAGTACTTC.